The 8 T cell receptor beta chains reported below all come from one sample, sequenced in a study of T-cell memory formation after mild COVID-19. TCRdb reprocessed the 5' RACE reads with MiXCR, giving one entry per CDR3 protein. This table holds roughly 200,000 distinct CDR3 sequences, roughly 17% found once. Sequenced: PBMCs or a T cell subset sorted from them (not recorded which). The receptors originated from an adult woman who had mild COVID-19 (a few samples of this study predate the infection). Cell type and time point are not known.

This clonotype has at least ten counts. The chain employs TRBV5-1 and TRBJ2-7; no definite D call. CDR3 length equals 14 residues. Germline CDR1 is SGHRS and CDR2 is YFSETQ. V lost 0 bases and J 1 base, leaving 8 bases between the germline ends. CDR3 DNA sequence: TGCGCCAGCAGCTTGGGCCTTAAATCCTACGAGCAGTACTTC. It codes for CASSLGLKSYEQYF.

V gene TRBV28 combines with J gene TRBJ2-1; 8 bases line up with TRBD1. CDR3 length equals 15 residues. Per the germline V gene, CDR1 is MDHEN and CDR2 is SYDVKM. The V segment lost 6 bases and the J segment 0 bases; nucleotides outside the gene matches: 4. CDR3 sequence (DNA): TGTGCCAGCAGATCACAGGGGGTCTCCTACAATGAGCAGTTCTTC. Translation: CASRSQGVSYNEQFF. Based on the CDR3 plus reference TRBV28 and TRBJ2-1, the full variable domain is DVKVTQSSRYLVKRTGEKVFLECVQDMDHENMFWYRQDPGLGLRLIYFSYDVKMKEKGDIPEGYSVSREKKERFSLILESASTNQTSMYLCASRSQGVSYNEQFFGPGTRLTVL.

The CDR3 spells CASSVTSPSYEQYF. In DNA form, the CDR3 reads TGTGCCAGCAGCGTGACTAGCCCGTCCTACGAGCAGTACTTC. The J gene is TRBJ2-7, the V gene TRBV9; TRBD2 matches at 7 bases. Trimming cost V 2 bases and J 1 base; bases outside gene matches: 3. This CDR3 comprises 14 residues. CDR1 SGDLS and CDR2 YYNGEE come from the germline V gene.

This clonotype has a handful of counts. The rearrangement links TRBV19 to TRBJ2-2; a possible D gene is TRBD1 (6 bases). The ends were cut back, 4 bases at V and 0 bases at J, with 24 bases in the middle. There are 20 residues in the CDR3. Germline V gene lookup returns CDR1 LNHDA and CDR2 SQIVND (reference sequence). The CDR3 spells CASSTGMGAVVAPNTGELFF. For the CDR3, the DNA is TGTGCCAGTAGTACGGGGATGGGGGCAGTGGTTGCACCGAACACCGGGGAGCTGTTTTTT.

This clonotype has only a few counts. The chain couples TRBV2 to TRBJ2-3, with a possible D match to TRBD2 (5 bases). Trimming took 4 bases from V and 2 from J, leaving 7 bases between them. In germline, CDR1 is SNHLY, CDR2 FYNNEI. This CDR3 has 13 residues. The CDR3 loop is CASSGEYTDTQYF. The CDR3 region has the DNA TGTGCCAGCAGTGGGGAGTACACAGATACGCAGTATTTT.

This clonotype was picked up a small number of times. The chain is built from TRBV29-1 and TRBJ2-5; the D gene is possibly TRBD2 (5 bases). Trimming left V 2 bases short and J 5 bases short, with 12 bases between. This CDR3 has 13 residues. Per the germline V gene, CDR1 is SQVTM and CDR2 is ANQGSEA. In DNA form, the CDR3 reads TGCAGCGTTGAACGGAGCCTAGCCGAGACCCAGTACTTC. Protein sequence: CSVERSLAETQYF.

The chain joins TRBV7-3 to TRBJ1-1; D remains ambiguous. This CDR3 is built from 14 residues. V dropped 5 bases and J dropped 0 bases, with 10 bases sitting between them. The germline V gene has CDR1 SGHTA and CDR2 FQGTGA. The CDR3 nucleotides are TGTGCCAGCAGCGAGGGTCTCATGAACACTGAAGCTTTCTTT. Its protein product is CASSEGLMNTEAFF.

This clonotype appeared a few times. The V gene is TRBV7-9, the J gene TRBJ2-7; unclear D gene. This CDR3 is built from 13 residues. The germline V gene has CDR1 SEHNR and CDR2 FQNEAQ (reference sequence). V lost 5 bases to trimming and J lost 3 bases, with 11 bases between them. The CDR3 bases are TGTGCCAGCAGCCCTAAGAGCGTCTACGAGCAGTACTTC. Encoded protein: CASSPKSVYEQYF.